This T cell receptor beta chain stems from a study of PD-L1 blockade in urothelial cancer. Overall study: The year 2014 saw patients start atezolizumab, 1,200 mg intravenously every 3 weeks. The patients had undergone anywhere from 0 to 3 prior chemotherapy regimens.

FFPE tumors had their DNA quantified with amplified housekeeping genes. Sequenced by immunoSEQ multiplex PCR; TCRdb stores in-frame clones only, minus some. Of around 40,000 clones in the sample, more than 35% were seen once. This clone was picked up one time. The sequence was obtained from a man in his sixties with urothelial cancer. The sequencing here drew on tumor tissue, taken before atezolizumab (anti-PD-L1) treatment.

In nucleotides, the CDR3 is TGTGCCAGCAGTTTCGACCCCTACGAGCAGTACTTC. Protein: CASSFDPYEQYF. The chain carries TRBV28 and TRBJ2-7; D is undetermined. V was pared by 3 bases and J by 2 bases, with 5 bases between. This CDR3 has 12 amino acids. CDR1 MDHEN and CDR2 SYDVKM come from the germline V gene.